This TCR beta chain derives from a study of T-cell reconstitution after alpha-beta-depleted transplantation in children. This sample's TCRbeta library carried unique molecular identifier barcodes. MiXCR, applied by TCRdb to the PCR reads, yields one record per CDR3 protein. The sample lists around 500,000 distinct CDR3 sequences; under 25% were seen once. Trimming at V came to 4 bases and at J to 1 base, leaving 7 bases not matched to a gene. Germline V gives CDR1 MNHEY, CDR2 SVGAGI. The CDR3 loop spans 16 amino acids. Comment on this clonotype: Antigen: not known.

Study-level results: The authors attributed T-cell counts and diversity one year after transplant mostly to newly produced T cells. Surviving thymic progenitors and recipient T cells were the source of high TCRbeta diversity at day 60 in some patients. Several hundred expanded graft clones reportedly were the source of alpha-beta T cells about two months after transplant.

This rearrangement joins TRBV6-5 to TRBJ2-3, with 8 bases fitting TRBD2. Sequenced material: PBMCs, mostly from graft donor cells, taken 360 days after TCRalphabeta/CD19-depleted stem cell transplant. This receptor was obtained from a boy less than two years old who had a stem cell transplant for acute myeloid leukemia, so the T cells may come from the graft donor. The CDR3 region has the DNA TGTGCCAGCAGTTCCCCAATCGGGGGGGGCACAGATACGCAGTATTTT. It yields the protein CASSSPIGGGTDTQYF.